This T cell receptor beta chain was found in a study of cytomegalovirus exposure and HLA in healthy donors. Overall study findings and caveats: Fewer than 20,000 TCR beta sequences were associated with HLA alleles at 0.05 false discovery rate in a later analysis.

Healthy individuals who donated bone marrow served as the donors. The CDR3 loop spans 16 amino acids. With 5 bases clipped from V and 0 bases from J, the junction kept 7 bases outside the gene matches. Germline V lookup: CDR1 SGHTA, CDR2 FQGTGA. Primers for the PCR totalled 60 Vbeta and 13 Jbeta. TCRdb keeps only in-frame clones here, not all; method: immunoSEQ multiplex PCR. Seen here are 220,000 or so clones, approximately 79% observed once, and the top ten hold about 1.7%. This clone was recorded once. Its antigen is unidentified. The sample consisted of PBMCs. The chain has TRBV7-3 and TRBJ2-1; TRBD2 matches 7 bases. The source of this sequence is a man aged 50 to 60 in good health and CMV-seronegative. CDR3 DNA sequence: TGTGCCAGCAGCCCCTTAGCGGGTAGCTCCTACAATGAGCAGTTCTTC. Protein sequence: CASSPLAGSSYNEQFF.